This T cell receptor beta chain stems from a study of brain T cells in children with intractable seizures. The study's findings and limits: Patients' HCMV serostatus was unknown; virus specificity rests on CDR3 similarity alone. Absence of clones before surgery may stem from lower sequencing depth.

Sequencing was performed with immunoSEQ multiplex PCR; in TCRdb, only in-frame clones are kept and a portion is missing. The sample contains 65,000 to 85,000 clones, about 93% of which appear only once. With regard to this clone: Antigen specificity is unknown.

The CDR3 length is 14 residues. Trimming removed 6 bases from V and 0 bases from J, with 9 bases in between. Germline V gene sequence: CDR1 SEHNR, CDR2 FQNEAQ (reference sequence). This chain connects TRBV7-9 to TRBJ1-3; D possibly corresponds to TRBD1 (5 bases). This clonotype was sampled from a boy younger than two with tuberous sclerosis and intractable seizures. The sequenced sample was peripheral blood, obtained at surgery. CDR3 DNA: TGTGCCAGCAGGGGACCATACTCTGGAAACACCATATATTTT. Its protein product is CASRGPYSGNTIYF.